The 23 T cell receptor beta chains below all came from one sample that was sequenced in a study of T cells in Graves' hyperthyroidism and ophthalmopathy. What was amplified from RNA transcripts were TCR beta CDR3 regions. Initially, a first-round RT-PCR of the TCR CDR3 employed the HTBI primer set. TCRdb processed the multiplex PCR reads anew with MiXCR; each CDR3 protein has one entry. This sample carries 700,000 to 950,000 distinct CDR3 sequences, around a third of them seen once, and the ten largest clones take roughly 30%. Sequencing was carried out using blood. The receptors derive from a woman aged 35 to 49 with Graves' hyperthyroidism.

The chain recombines TRBV24-1 with TRBJ1-1, with unresolved D. Trimming left V 5 bases short and J 1 base short, with 10 bases between. The CDR3 runs to 14 residues. Germline lookup yields CDR1 KGHDR and CDR2 SFDVKD. The CDR3 reads CATSARGRNTEAFF. The CDR3, as DNA: TGTGCCACCAGTGCCCGGGGTCGGAACACTGAAGCTTTCTTT.

The chain combines TRBV7-3 with TRBJ2-4; D is possibly TRBD1 or TRBD2 (5 bases each). Germline CDR1 and CDR2: SGHTA and FQGTGA. The V gene lost 10 bases and the J gene lost 7 bases, with 20 bases spanning the gap. The length of the CDR3 is 14 residues. As DNA, the CDR3 is TGTGCCACCAGTGATACCGGGGCCGGGAACATTCAGTACTTC. Amino acids: CATSDTGAGNIQYF.

A remark on this clonotype: This may stem from a read error, because a much larger clone lies one nucleotide away. The chain links TRBV10-3 to TRBJ1-5; tentatively, D is TRBD1 (6 bases). CDR3 size: 13 residues. The germline V gene has CDR1 ENHRY and CDR2 SYGVKD. Trimming removed 6 bases from V and 7 bases from J, with 13 bases in between. CDR3 sequence reads: CAIRGGGRQPQHF. The CDR3 DNA sequence: TGTGCCATCAGGGGAGGGGGTCGGCAGCCCCAGCATTTT.

The chain employs TRBV6-5 and TRBJ1-1, with D possibly matching TRBD1 (6 bases). The V gene's germline CDR1 is MNHEY and CDR2 SVGAGI. V lost 7 bases to trimming and J lost 0 bases, with 12 bases between them. CDR3 size: 14 residues. The CDR3 nucleotides read TGTGCCAGCACCACGACAGGCCTGAACACTGAAGCTTTCTTT. It encodes CASTTTGLNTEAFF.

This clonotype was found a few times. This chain joins TRBV20-1 and TRBJ2-7, with a possible D match to TRBD1 (7 bases). This CDR3 is 14 amino acids long. Trimming cost V 3 bases and J 1 base, with 13 bases left between them. Germline V gene lookup returns CDR1 DFQATT and CDR2 SNEGSKA (reference sequence). CDR3: CSAREGAFSYEQYF. The CDR3 region has the DNA TGCAGTGCTAGGGAGGGGGCGTTTTCCTACGAGCAGTACTTC.

V and J are TRBV7-2 and TRBJ1-2, with D perhaps matching TRBD1 (5 bases). The CDR3 is 15 residues long. Germline V gene sequence: CDR1 SGHTA, CDR2 FQGNSA. V lost 1 base, J lost 3 bases, and 12 bases lay in between. The CDR3 region has the DNA TGTGCCAGCAGCTTAGAGGGGTGGGGGGACTATGGCTACACCTTC. It specifies CASSLEGWGDYGYTF.

The V gene is TRBV7-2, the J gene TRBJ2-7; D remains unclear. The CDR3 has 14 residues. V was pared by 4 bases and J by 3 bases, with 13 bases between. Germline CDR1 is SGHTA and CDR2 is FQGNSA. CDR3 sequence (DNA): TGTGCCAGCAGCTCTGGAGACAACAGCTACGAGCAGTACTTC. Residues: CASSSGDNSYEQYF.

Ten or more counts support this clonotype. The J gene is TRBJ1-1, the V gene TRBV19; tentatively, D is TRBD1 (5 bases). The CDR3 spans 13 residues. Germline CDR1 LNHDA, CDR2 SQIVND (reference sequence). The CDR3 bases are TGTGCAATAGGGGAGAGGGGTGACACTGAAGCTTTCTTT. It translates to CAIGERGDTEAFF.

Concerning this clonotype itself: Relative to the germline gene, one junction end is altered; a read error may explain this. The chain combines TRBV7-7 with TRBJ2-1; TRBD1 agrees at 7 bases. The germline gives CDR1 SSHAT, CDR2 FNYEAQ (reference sequence). The CDR3 covers 15 residues. CDR3 protein: CASSLGAGGYNEQFF. As DNA, the CDR3 is TGTGCTAGCAGCTTAGGGGCAGGGGGCTACAATGAGCAGTTCTTC.

This clonotype was recorded at least ten times. V usage is TRBV20-1 and J usage is TRBJ2-5; possibly TRBD2 for D (6 bases). Trimming removed 3 bases at V and 5 bases at J, with 16 bases between. CDR3 length: 14 amino acids. Per germline, CDR1 DFQATT and CDR2 SNEGSKA (reference sequence). CDR3 region: CSASTAGRSETQYF. For the CDR3, the DNA is TGCAGTGCTAGTACCGCGGGAAGGTCGGAGACCCAGTACTTC.

This clonotype was seen ten or more times. This chain joins TRBV5-8 and TRBJ2-6, with D perhaps TRBD1 (6 bases). The CDR3 is 15 amino acids. V lost 4 bases to trimming and J lost 2 bases, with 10 bases between them. Per the germline V gene, CDR1 is SGHTS and CDR2 is YDEGEE. CDR3 sequence reads: CASSRTEAGANVLTF. The CDR3 coding sequence is TGTGCCAGCAGCAGGACAGAGGCTGGGGCCAACGTCCTGACTTTC.

This clonotype has at least ten counts. This chain connects TRBV19 to TRBJ2-7; 7 bases are shared with TRBD1. There are 15 residues in the CDR3. J gave up 0 bases and V 5 bases, and 7 bases lay outside the gene matches. The germline CDR1 and CDR2 sequences are LNHDA and SQIVND (reference sequence). The CDR3 reads CASSPTGLLSYEQYF. In DNA, the CDR3 is TGTGCCAGTAGTCCGACAGGGCTTCTCTCCTACGAGCAGTACTTC.

This clonotype was observed many times. The chain uses TRBV9 and TRBJ1-2; TRBD1 aligns across 11 bases. Germline V CDR1 and CDR2: SGDLS, YYNGEE. The CDR3 runs to 15 residues. V lost 3 bases and J lost 4; bases outside the gene matches: 5. The CDR3 region is CASSAGQGGSYGYTF. The CDR3 DNA follows: TGTGCCAGCAGCGCGGGACAGGGGGGAAGCTATGGCTACACCTTC.

This clonotype came up once. CDR3 sequence (DNA): TGTGCCACCCGGGACAGGGAAAAACTGTTTTTT. Its protein product is CATRDREKLFF. The genes are TRBV10-3 and TRBJ1-4; the match to TRBD1 covers 8 bases. Germline V gene lookup returns CDR1 ENHRY and CDR2 SYGVKD. This CDR3 spans 11 amino acids. V shed 10 bases and J 8 bases; nucleotides not matched to a gene: 3.

This clonotype has a count of ten or more. The chain couples TRBV29-1 to TRBJ1-1; a weak D match, TRBD1 (6 bases). V was cut by 6 bases and J by 1 base, with 9 bases left in between. Germline V gene data show CDR1 as SQVTM and CDR2 as ANQGSEA. The CDR3 runs 12 residues. The CDR3 protein is CSVGQTNTEAFF. The DNA for the CDR3 is TGCAGCGTCGGACAGACGAACACTGAAGCTTTCTTT.

The table lists this clonotype with many counts. J is TRBJ2-5 and V is TRBV6-5; 9 bases fit TRBD1. The germline V gene has CDR1 MNHEY and CDR2 SVGAGI. V gave up 6 bases and J gave up 5 bases; unmatched junction bases: 10. The CDR3 consists of 15 residues. CDR3 sequence reads: CASSQLDRGRETQYF. The CDR3 coding sequence is TGTGCCAGCAGCCAACTCGACAGGGGGAGGGAGACCCAGTACTTC.

The CDR3 loop reads CSVRRRAQDEQFF. For the CDR3, the DNA is TGCAGCGTGCGACGGAGGGCCCAGGATGAGCAGTTCTTC. This rearrangement joins TRBV29-1 to TRBJ2-1, with D perhaps TRBD2 (6 bases). Per the germline V gene, CDR1 is SQVTM and CDR2 is ANQGSEA. Deletions cut 6 bases from V and 8 bases from J, with 17 bases between. The CDR3 is 13 amino acids.

CDR3 in DNA: TGTGCCAGCAGTTACTCGCGCTATTCCAGAGGGACCCAGTACTTC. It translates to CASSYSRYSRGTQYF. V usage is TRBV6-6 and J usage is TRBJ2-5; D unresolved. Trimming cost V 0 bases and J 7 bases, with 15 bases left between them. CDR3 length: 15 amino acids. Germline assignment: CDR1 MNHNY and CDR2 SVGAGI (reference sequence).

This clonotype occurred a few times. This rearrangement joins TRBV5-6 to TRBJ1-3, with unresolved D. The CDR3 covers 13 residues. Between the trimmed V and J ends, which lost 4 bases and 4 bases, there was a span of 9 bases. Germline V gene lookup returns CDR1 SGHDT and CDR2 YYEEEE. The CDR3 spells CASSQVRGNTIYF. CDR3 nucleotides: TGTGCCAGCAGCCAGGTCCGCGGAAACACCATATATTTT.

Many counts were recorded for this clonotype. The chain combines TRBV10-2 with TRBJ1-1; 9 bases align to TRBD1. The germline gives CDR1 WSHSY, CDR2 SAAADI. Trimming cost V 2 bases and J 5 bases; bases outside gene matches: 15. The CDR3 runs 18 residues. This CDR3 is CASSEGTGTGFIGTEAFF. The CDR3 DNA reads TGCGCCAGCAGTGAGGGAACCGGGACAGGGTTTATAGGAACTGAAGCTTTCTTT.

The V gene is TRBV6-6, the J gene TRBJ2-6, with D perhaps matching TRBD1 or TRBD2 (5 bases each). The V gene lost 8 bases and the J gene lost 4 bases, with 30 bases spanning the gap. Germline V lookup: CDR1 MNHNY, CDR2 SVGAGI (reference sequence). This CDR3 has 20 amino acids. The CDR3 loop reads CASWTPGAGPIIAGANVLTF. The CDR3 DNA reads as TGTGCCAGCTGGACTCCCGGGGCCGGCCCTATAATAGCCGGGGCCAACGTCCTGACTTTC.

The V gene is TRBV13, the J gene TRBJ2-7; 13 nucleotides align to TRBD2. From germline, CDR1 is PRHDT and CDR2 FYEKMQ (reference sequence). Losses at the gene ends were 5 bases for V and 6 bases for J; bases not matched to a gene: 13. There are 17 residues in the CDR3. CDR3 nucleotides: TGTGCCAGCAGCCCCGGACTAGCGGGAGATAATGGTCGCGAGCAGTACTTC. It encodes CASSPGLAGDNGREQYF.

This clonotype was counted a few times. The chain couples TRBV29-1 to TRBJ2-7; 14 bases map to TRBD2. Germline assignment: CDR1 SQVTM and CDR2 ANQGSEA. After removal of 0 bases from V and 2 bases from J, the junction contained 3 bases not matched to a gene. The CDR3 consists of 16 residues. This CDR3 reads CSVEDGTSGSPYEQYF. For the CDR3, the DNA is TGCAGCGTTGAAGATGGGACTAGCGGGAGCCCCTACGAGCAGTACTTC.